This T cell receptor (beta chain) was found in a study of T cell repertoires in aging, cancer and after chemotherapy. The overall study: Pre- and post-chemotherapy samples were paired from glioblastoma patients treated with temozolomide-based therapy. The full dataset contained millions of TCR reads. Findings of the study overall: Untreated cancer patients had significantly lower blood TCR diversity than age-matched healthy donors. In each cancer cohort, median generation probability increased across chemotherapy, suggesting thymic output rebounded.

Multiplex touch-down PCR with TRB-A/B primers amplified rearranged V-D-J TRB sequences. TCRdb fed the multiplex PCR reads into MiXCR, producing one record per CDR3 protein. The table shows about 1,200 distinct CDR3 sequences, with roughly 25% occurring only once. Germline lookup yields CDR1 SGHAT and CDR2 FQNNGV. V lost 5 bases and J lost 2, with 19 bases in between. The CDR3 loop spans 16 amino acids. In the case of this clonotype: Its antigen is undetermined.

Amplification of TCR beta used genomic DNA extracted from peripheral blood. The source is a human donor with a solid tumor. The donor label of this sample is uncertain. The V gene is TRBV11-2, the J gene TRBJ2-7; tentative D call: TRBD1 (7 bases). The specimen was blood. Written as DNA, the CDR3 is TGTGCCAGCAGCCCACCCCGCCAGGGGGGTACCTACGAGCAGTACTTC. Its protein product is CASSPPRQGGTYEQYF.